This is a list of T cell receptor beta chains from one sample in a study of Graves' ophthalmopathy and Graves' hyperthyroidism. One entry per CDR3 protein results from TCRdb running MiXCR on the multiplex PCR reads. Among around 1,200,000 distinct CDR3 sequences listed, about 36% were seen once. Sequencing was carried out using peripheral blood or thyroid tissue (not recorded which). These receptors came from an adult man with Graves' hyperthyroidism. Both conserved end residues are part of each CDR3. The D gene is left open where the match is weak. The size of a clone is reported for some rows only, either as once, few or many, or as a class for expanded clones.

V gene,J gene,clone size,D gene,CDR3 protein,CDR3 DNA
TRBV20-1,TRBJ1-2,few,.,CSARDRKGYRGYTF,TGCAGTGCTAGAGATAGGAAGGGATATCGTGGCTACACCTTC
TRBV24-1,TRBJ2-5,many,.,CATKDRNETQYF,TGTGCCACTAAAGACAGGAATGAGACCCAGTACTTC
TRBV19,TRBJ1-6,many,TRBD1,CASQDRDSPYSPLHF,TGTGCCAGCCAAGACCGGGACAGCCCTTATTCACCCCTCCACTTT
TRBV2,TRBJ2-5,.,.,CASSDGGQMETQYF,TGTGCCAGCAGTGATGGGGGACAAATGGAGACCCAGTACTTC
TRBV28,TRBJ1-5,.,TRBD1,CASSGDRGPGQPQHF,TGTGCCAGCAGCGGGGACAGGGGGCCAGGTCAGCCCCAGCATTTT
TRBV7-9,TRBJ2-5,many,TRBD2,CASSLGGGTSRPQETQYF,TGTGCCAGCAGCTTAGGAGGTGGGACTAGCAGGCCGCAAGAGACCCAGTACTTC
TRBV7-6,TRBJ2-7,many,TRBD2,CASSLVVAGGWGHEQYF,TGTGCCAGCAGCTTAGTAGTAGCGGGAGGGTGGGGACACGAGCAGTACTTC
TRBV20-1,TRBJ1-5,few,.,CSARDRTRSNQPQHF,TGCAGTGCTAGAGATAGGACACGGAGCAATCAGCCCCAGCATTTT
TRBV4-1,TRBJ2-7,few,.,CASSQYEGLAYEQYF,TGCGCCAGCAGCCAATACGAGGGCTTAGCCTACGAGCAGTACTTC
TRBV7-8,TRBJ1-5,.,TRBD1,CASTGTGNSNQPQHF,TGTGCCAGCACCGGGACAGGGAATAGCAATCAGCCCCAGCATTTT
TRBV29-1,TRBJ2-5,many,.,CSALVTIRETQYF,TGCAGCGCACTGGTCACTATAAGAGAGACCCAGTACTTC
TRBV4-3,TRBJ2-5,many,TRBD1,CASSQDGTVETQYF,TGCGCCAGCAGCCAAGATGGGACAGTGGAGACCCAGTACTTC
TRBV6-5,TRBJ1-5,few,TRBD1,CASSKSGTESNQPQHF,TGTGCCAGCAGTAAAAGCGGGACAGAGAGCAATCAGCCCCAGCATTTT
TRBV7-3,TRBJ1-2,.,.,CASSRWDGGYTF,TGTGCCAGCAGCCGGTGGGACGGTGGCTACACCTTC
TRBV15,TRBJ1-4,many,.,CATSTGYDEKLFF,TGTGCCACCAGCACAGGGTATGATGAAAAACTGTTTTTT
TRBV12-3/TRBV12-4,TRBJ2-5,.,TRBD1,CASRKTGTGMETQYF,TGTGCCAGCAGGAAAACCGGGACAGGGATGGAGACCCAGTACTTC
TRBV10-3,TRBJ2-7,many,TRBD1,CAIRRDSEYEQYF,TGTGCCATCCGACGGGACAGCGAATACGAGCAGTACTTC
TRBV25-1,TRBJ1-1,many,TRBD1,CASSEYGGGRGRAFF,TGTGCCAGCAGTGAATATGGAGGGGGCAGGGGTCGGGCTTTCTTT
TRBV4-2,TRBJ1-5,once,.,CASSQDEGIRDQPQHF,TGTGCCAGCAGCCAAGATGAGGGTATTCGTGATCAGCCCCAGCATTTT
TRBV11-2,TRBJ2-6,.,.,CASSLDGGVVSGANVLTF,TGTGCCAGCAGCTTAGATGGGGGTGTGGTCTCTGGGGCCAACGTCCTGACTTTC
TRBV6-5,TRBJ1-5,.,TRBD1,CASSRARDRGMVVNQPQHF,TGTGCCAGCAGTCGTGCTCGGGACAGGGGTATGGTAGTCAATCAGCCCCAGCATTTT
TRBV7-7,TRBJ2-5,.,TRBD2,CASSYGGAMKTQYF,TGTGCCAGCAGTTACGGGGGGGCCATGAAAACCCAGTACTTC
TRBV20-1,TRBJ1-4,.,TRBD1,CSAKTGQGFGANEKLFF,TGCAGTGCAAAGACGGGACAGGGGTTCGGGGCTAATGAAAAACTGTTTTTT
TRBV3-1,TRBJ2-2,.,.,CASSRLGELFF,TGTGCCAGCAGCCGCCTGGGGGAGCTGTTTTTT
TRBV27,TRBJ1-1,few,.,CASSLRGGFTEAFF,TGTGCCAGCAGTTTACGCGGGGGATTCACTGAAGCTTTCTTT
TRBV10-3,TRBJ2-5,many,.,CAIGEETQYF,TGTGCCATCGGGGAAGAGACCCAGTACTTC
TRBV20-1,TRBJ1-6,.,.,CSARGDERANYNSPLHF,TGCAGTGCTAGAGGGGATGAAAGGGCAAACTATAATTCACCCCTCCACTTT
TRBV6-5,TRBJ1-5,few,.,CASGRAWGNQPQHF,TGTGCCAGTGGAAGGGCATGGGGGAATCAGCCCCAGCATTTT
TRBV19,TRBJ1-5,many,.,CASRRTDQPQHF,TGTGCCAGTAGGCGGACGGATCAGCCCCAGCATTTT
TRBV28,TRBJ2-6,many,.,CASSRQLSGANVLTF,TGTGCCAGCAGCCGACAGTTGTCGGGGGCCAACGTCCTGACTTTC
TRBV18,TRBJ1-1,few,.,CASSRGSLTEAFF,TGTGCCAGCTCGAGGGGGAGTCTCACTGAAGCTTTCTTT
TRBV10-3,TRBJ2-7,.,TRBD1,CASSPRTGQSSYEQYF,TGTGCCAGCAGTCCAAGGACAGGGCAAAGCTCCTACGAGCAGTACTTC
TRBV9,TRBJ1-2,few,.,CAGSVSFNYGYTF,TGTGCCGGCAGCGTATCATTTAACTATGGCTACACCTTC
TRBV12-5,TRBJ2-2,.,TRBD2,CASGFILGTITGELFF,TGTGCTAGTGGTTTTATCCTCGGGACTATCACCGGGGAGCTGTTTTTT
TRBV7-2,TRBJ2-2,.,.,CASPRGGNTGELFF,TGTGCCAGCCCCCGAGGGGGGAACACCGGGGAGCTGTTTTTT
TRBV10-3,TRBJ2-3,.,.,CAISGLSGTDTQYF,TGTGCCATCAGCGGACTTAGTGGCACAGATACGCAGTATTTT
TRBV5-1,TRBJ1-5,few,.,CASSPRQESNQPQHF,TGCGCCAGCAGCCCGAGACAGGAAAGCAATCAGCCCCAGCATTTT
TRBV24-1,TRBJ2-2,.,.,CATSERSTGELFF,TGTGCCACCAGTGAGCGTTCCACCGGGGAGCTGTTTTTT
TRBV19,TRBJ1-1,many,TRBD1,CASTVRGLKTEAFF,TGTGCCAGTACAGTCAGGGGGCTAAAGACTGAAGCTTTCTTT
TRBV10-2,TRBJ1-2,few,.,CASSEWDSGYGYTF,TGCGCCAGCAGTGAGTGGGATTCGGGGTATGGCTACACCTTC
TRBV7-9,TRBJ2-7,.,TRBD2,CASSWGGREAQYF,TGTGCCAGCAGCTGGGGAGGGAGGGAGGCCCAGTACTTC
TRBV10-3,TRBJ1-4,.,.,CASSWDEKLFF,TGTGCCAGCAGCTGGGACGAAAAACTGTTTTTT
TRBV7-9,TRBJ2-5,.,.,CASSRSTDETQYF,TGTGCCAGCAGCCGTTCTACCGATGAGACCCAGTACTTC
TRBV7-2,TRBJ2-7,many,TRBD2,CASSLGASGGTYEQYF,TGTGCCAGCAGCTTAGGTGCTAGCGGGGGCACCTACGAGCAGTACTTC
TRBV3-1,TRBJ1-2,.,.,CASSHRPTGRPYGYTF,TGTGCCAGCAGTCACAGACCCACCGGCCGACCCTATGGCTACACCTTC
TRBV29-1,TRBJ1-2,many,.,CSVDGASESLYGYTF,TGCAGCGTTGATGGGGCTTCCGAATCCTTATATGGCTACACCTTC
TRBV5-5,TRBJ1-5,.,.,CASSGTWVGNSNQPQHF,TGTGCCAGCAGCGGGACCTGGGTCGGAAATAGCAATCAGCCCCAGCATTTT
TRBV9,TRBJ2-5,.,.,CASSDLRQNQETQYF,TGTGCCAGCAGCGATCTTAGACAAAATCAAGAGACCCAGTACTTC
TRBV7-9,TRBJ1-1,.,TRBD1,CASSATGDRFAFF,TGTGCCAGCAGCGCAACAGGGGATAGGTTTGCTTTCTTT
TRBV5-4,TRBJ1-4,.,TRBD1,CASSPRPGQGSEKLFF,TGTGCCAGCAGCCCCAGACCGGGACAGGGAAGTGAAAAACTGTTTTTT